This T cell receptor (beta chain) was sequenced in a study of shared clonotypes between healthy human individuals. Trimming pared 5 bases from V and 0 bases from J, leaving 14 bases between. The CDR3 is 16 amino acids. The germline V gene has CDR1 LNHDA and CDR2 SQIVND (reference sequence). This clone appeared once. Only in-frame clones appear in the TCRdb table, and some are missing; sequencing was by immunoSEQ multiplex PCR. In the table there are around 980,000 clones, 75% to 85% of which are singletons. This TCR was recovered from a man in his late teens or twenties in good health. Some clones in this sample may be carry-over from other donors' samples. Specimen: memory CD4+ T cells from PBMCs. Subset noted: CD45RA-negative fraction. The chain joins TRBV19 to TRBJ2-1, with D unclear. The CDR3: CASSPRVGSSYNEQFF. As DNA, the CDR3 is TGTGCCAGTAGTCCCCGCGTTGGAAGCTCCTACAATGAGCAGTTCTTC.